This TCR beta chain is drawn from a study of blood T cell repertoires in COVID-19. About the study: From T cells, B-cell-depleted T cells, or PBMCs came the material, which was cDNA or gDNA.

Germline trimming cut 0 bases from V and 6 bases from J; bases unmatched to any gene: 7. Germline CDR1 reads LGHNA; CDR2 reads YNFKEQ. The CDR3 sequence is 15 residues long. Original methodology: By means of reference gene primer amplification, nucleated cell counts were estimated. Method: immunoSEQ multiplex PCR; TCRdb's copy keeps in-frame clones and lacks some. V and J calls plus clone size are reproduced from that table; the DNA served to infer D and trimming. The sample includes hundreds of thousands of clones, around 86% seen only once; the top ten take around 3.1%. The sequence derives from a man between 60 and 75 years old with acute or convalescent COVID-19. The sequencing input was peripheral blood. The V and J genes are TRBV4-2 and TRBJ2-5, with TRBD1 identical over 7 bases. Written as DNA, the CDR3 is TGTGCCAGCAGCCAAGATTGGGGGACAGATAAGACCCAGTACTTC. Translating gives CASSQDWGTDKTQYF.